The clone carrying this T cell receptor (beta chain) was seen only once. The protocol was immunoSEQ multiplex PCR, while the TCRdb copy is restricted to in-frame clones and leaves out a portion. The sample comprises more than 150,000 clones, roughly 94% of which are singletons, and approximately 0.69% rests with the top ten. The data are from a study of blood T cell repertoires in COVID-19. CDR3 size: 12 residues. Trimming stripped 8 bases from V and 3 bases from J, with 10 bases between. The chain employs TRBV12-3 or TRBV12-4 and TRBJ2-5; D ambiguous. The sequence derives from a man aged 25-45 years with COVID-19, enrolled during active disease. The sample consisted of peripheral blood. The CDR3 loop reads CASRGTEETQYF. The CDR3 DNA follows: TGTGCCAGCCGCGGCACGGAAGAGACCCAGTACTTC.